The clone carrying this TCR beta chain was seen repeatedly, ten times or more. Its antigen is undetermined. This specimen comes from a study of glioma-infiltrating T cells. The overall study: Low-grade gliomas were grade II; glioblastomas were grade IV at initial diagnosis. Broader study findings: Very few CDR3 sequences were shared between tissue and blood.

The germline V and J ends were trimmed by 4 bases and 4 bases, with 22 bases remaining between them. The CDR3 is 18 amino acids. Using RNA template, CDR3s of TCR alpha and beta were amplified with iRepertoire arm-PCR. TCRdb used MiXCR to reprocess the multiplex PCR reads, holding one entry per CDR3 protein. In the table there are 300,000 to 450,000 distinct CDR3 sequences, around 45% of which are singletons. The V call is TRBV6-7, the J call TRBJ2-2; weak D call: TRBD1 (6 bases). TRBV6-7 is treated as an ORF (open reading frame) with a function not yet certain. This TCR was recovered from a human donor with low-grade glioma or glioblastoma, undergoing nonglioma brain surgery, or in good health (not recorded which). The material sequenced was glioma tissue, nonneoplastic brain tissue, or PBMCs (not recorded which). CDR3 residues: CASSSDRISSHGTGELFF. The CDR3, as DNA: TGTGCCAGCAGTTCCGACAGGATATCTAGCCACGGCACCGGGGAGCTGTTTTTT.